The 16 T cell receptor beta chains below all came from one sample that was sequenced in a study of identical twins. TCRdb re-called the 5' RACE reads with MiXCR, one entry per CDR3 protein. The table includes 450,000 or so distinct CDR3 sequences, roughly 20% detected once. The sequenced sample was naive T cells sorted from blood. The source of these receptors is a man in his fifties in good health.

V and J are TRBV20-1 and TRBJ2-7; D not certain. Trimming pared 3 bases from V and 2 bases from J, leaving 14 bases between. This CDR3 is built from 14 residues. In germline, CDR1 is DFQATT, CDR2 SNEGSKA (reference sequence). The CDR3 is CSASVPLVPYEQYF. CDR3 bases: TGCAGTGCTAGTGTACCGCTAGTTCCCTACGAGCAGTACTTC.

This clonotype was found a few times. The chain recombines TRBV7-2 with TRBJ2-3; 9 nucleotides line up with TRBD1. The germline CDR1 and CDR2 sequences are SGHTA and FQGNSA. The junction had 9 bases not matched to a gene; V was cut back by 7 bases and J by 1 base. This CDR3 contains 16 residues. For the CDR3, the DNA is TGTGCCAGCATCCTTTCCCGGGACAGGGGCACAGATACGCAGTATTTT. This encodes CASILSRDRGTDTQYF.

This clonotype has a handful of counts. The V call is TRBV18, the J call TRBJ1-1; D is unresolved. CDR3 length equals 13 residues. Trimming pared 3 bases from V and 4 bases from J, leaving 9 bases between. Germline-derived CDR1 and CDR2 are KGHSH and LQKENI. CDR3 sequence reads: CASSPVFGTEAFF. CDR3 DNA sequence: TGTGCCAGCTCACCCGTATTTGGCACTGAAGCTTTCTTT.

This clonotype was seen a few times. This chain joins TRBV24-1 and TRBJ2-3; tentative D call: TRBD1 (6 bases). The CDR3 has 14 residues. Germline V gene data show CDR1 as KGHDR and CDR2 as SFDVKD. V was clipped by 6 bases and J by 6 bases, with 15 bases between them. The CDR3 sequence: CATSHRVRSDTQYF. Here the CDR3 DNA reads TGTGCCACCAGTCACAGGGTTCGTTCCGATACGCAGTATTTT.

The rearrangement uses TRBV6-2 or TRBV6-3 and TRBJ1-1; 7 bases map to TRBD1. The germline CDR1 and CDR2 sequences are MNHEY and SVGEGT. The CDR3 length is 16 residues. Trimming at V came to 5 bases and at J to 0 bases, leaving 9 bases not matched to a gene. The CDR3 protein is CASSQTGYLMNTEAFF. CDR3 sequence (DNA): TGTGCCAGCAGTCAGACAGGGTACCTAATGAACACTGAAGCTTTCTTT.

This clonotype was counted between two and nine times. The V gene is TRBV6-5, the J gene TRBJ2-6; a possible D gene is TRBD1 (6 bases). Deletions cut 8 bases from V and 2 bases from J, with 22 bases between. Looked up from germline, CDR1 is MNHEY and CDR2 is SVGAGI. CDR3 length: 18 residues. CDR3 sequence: CASATRIVWGPGANVLTF. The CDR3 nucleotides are TGTGCCAGCGCGACTCGAATTGTATGGGGGCCTGGGGCCAACGTCCTGACTTTC.

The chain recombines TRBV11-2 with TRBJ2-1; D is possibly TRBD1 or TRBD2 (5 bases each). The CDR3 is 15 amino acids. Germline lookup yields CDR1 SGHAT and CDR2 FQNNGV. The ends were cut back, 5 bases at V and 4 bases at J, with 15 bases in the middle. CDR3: CASSASGTGYNEQFF. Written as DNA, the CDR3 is TGTGCCAGCAGCGCGTCCGGGACGGGGTACAATGAGCAGTTCTTC.

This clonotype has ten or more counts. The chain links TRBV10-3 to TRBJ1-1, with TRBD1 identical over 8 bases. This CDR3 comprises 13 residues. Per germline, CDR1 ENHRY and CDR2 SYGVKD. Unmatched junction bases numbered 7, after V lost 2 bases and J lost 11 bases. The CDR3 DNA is TGTGCCATCAGTGAGCTACAGGGGGGAATGGCTTTCTTT. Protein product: CAISELQGGMAFF.

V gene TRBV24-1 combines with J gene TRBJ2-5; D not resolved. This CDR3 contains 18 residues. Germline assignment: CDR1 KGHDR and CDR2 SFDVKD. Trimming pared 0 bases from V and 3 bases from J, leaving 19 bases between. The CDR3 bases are TGTGCCACCAGTGATTTGCACCCGGGCATGGCTACCAAAGAGACCCAGTACTTC. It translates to CATSDLHPGMATKETQYF.

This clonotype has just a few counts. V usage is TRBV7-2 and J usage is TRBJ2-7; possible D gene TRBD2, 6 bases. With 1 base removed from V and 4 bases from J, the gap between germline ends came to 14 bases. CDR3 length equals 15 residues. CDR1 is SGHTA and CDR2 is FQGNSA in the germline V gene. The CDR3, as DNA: TGTGCCAGCAGCTTAGATCGCGGGGTCGTGTACGAGCAGTACTTC. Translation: CASSLDRGVVYEQYF.

The CDR3 loop reads CASSTGMGTEAFF. The CDR3 DNA follows: TGCGCCAGCAGTACCGGGATGGGCACTGAAGCTTTCTTT. The genes are TRBV10-2 and TRBJ1-1; unclear D gene. CDR1 and CDR2 from the germline V gene are WSHSY and SAAADI. The CDR3 has 13 amino acids. V was pared by 5 bases and J by 4 bases, with 11 bases between.

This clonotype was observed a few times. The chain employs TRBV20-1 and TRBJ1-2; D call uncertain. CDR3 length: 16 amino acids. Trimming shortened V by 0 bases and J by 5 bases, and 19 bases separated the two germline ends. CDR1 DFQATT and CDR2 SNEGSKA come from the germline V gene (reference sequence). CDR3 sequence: CSARDPAEFQTYGYTF. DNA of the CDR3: TGCAGTGCTAGAGATCCGGCCGAATTCCAAACTTATGGCTACACCTTC.

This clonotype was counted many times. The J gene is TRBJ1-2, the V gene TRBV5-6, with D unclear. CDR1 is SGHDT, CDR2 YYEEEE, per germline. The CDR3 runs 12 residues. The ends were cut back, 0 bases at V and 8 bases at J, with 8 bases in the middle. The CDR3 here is CASSLVSGGYTF. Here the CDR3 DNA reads TGTGCCAGCAGCTTGGTCAGCGGCGGCTACACCTTC.

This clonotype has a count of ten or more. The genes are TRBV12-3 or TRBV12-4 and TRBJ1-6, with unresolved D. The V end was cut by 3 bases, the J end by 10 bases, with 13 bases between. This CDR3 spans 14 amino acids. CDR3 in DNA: TGTGCCAGCAGTTTCACTATTGGGAGGTCACCCCTCCACTTT. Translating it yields CASSFTIGRSPLHF.

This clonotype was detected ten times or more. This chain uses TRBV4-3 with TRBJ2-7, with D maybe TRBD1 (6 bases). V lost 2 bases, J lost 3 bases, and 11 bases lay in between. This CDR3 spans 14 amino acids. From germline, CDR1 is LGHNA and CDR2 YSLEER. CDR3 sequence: CASSQQTGIYEQYF. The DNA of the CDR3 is TGCGCCAGCAGCCAACAAACAGGGATCTACGAGCAGTACTTC.

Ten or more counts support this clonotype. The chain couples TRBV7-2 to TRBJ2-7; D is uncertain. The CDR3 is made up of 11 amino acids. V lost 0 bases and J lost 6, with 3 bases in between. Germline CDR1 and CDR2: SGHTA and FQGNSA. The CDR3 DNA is TGTGCCAGCAGCTTAGCATTCGAGCAGTACTTC. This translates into CASSLAFEQYF.